Described below is a single T cell receptor beta chain sequence and its context. Antigen unknown. Germline V lookup: CDR1 SGHTS, CDR2 YDEGEE. CDR3 size: 17 residues. Trimming removed 2 bases at V and 2 bases at J, with 18 bases between. This entry belongs to a study of cytomegalovirus exposure and HLA in healthy donors. Findings and caveats of the study: DRB1 had the most TCR associations and HLA-C the fewest, a later analysis found, with rates varying by HLA locus.

Researchers ran the PCR with 60 Vbeta and 13 Jbeta primers. Using immunoSEQ multiplex PCR, the repertoire was profiled, and TCRdb retains in-frame clones only, with some absent. This sample has around 200,000 clones, with about 86% found just once. The source is a woman between 25 and 40 years old in good health and CMV-seronegative. Sequencing was performed on PBMCs. The chain combines TRBV5-8 with TRBJ2-3; D uncertain. This chain's CDR3 is CASSLALTARTTDTQYF. The CDR3 DNA is TGTGCCAGCAGCTTAGCCCTTACTGCGCGTACCACAGATACGCAGTATTTT.